This TCR beta chain was sequenced during a study of blood T cell repertoires in COVID-19. Background on the study: Samples came from the United States, Italy and Spain, spanning acute and convalescent COVID-19. PBMCs, B-cell-depleted T cells, or T cells were the source of the cDNA or gDNA that made up the material.

In the study's own analysis: Reference gene primer amplification in the assay estimated nucleated cell counts. TCRdb keeps only in-frame clones here, not all; method: immunoSEQ multiplex PCR. V, J and clone size are those of that table, while D and trimming were read from the DNA. The sample lists under 150,000 clones, 79% seen once, with 3.5% to 4.5% in the top ten. Germline V gene data show CDR1 as MNHEY and CDR2 as SVGAGI. With V trimmed by 8 bases and J by 0 bases, 6 bases remained unmatched. The length of the CDR3 is 14 residues. The chain uses TRBV6-5 and TRBJ2-5; the match to TRBD1 covers 7 bases. The sequenced sample consisted of peripheral blood. The source of this sequence is a man in his 60s with acute or convalescent COVID-19. DNA of the CDR3: TGTGCCAGCCAGGCAGGGGGTTACCAAGAGACCCAGTACTTC. Protein sequence: CASQAGGYQETQYF.